The rows below give T cell receptor beta chains drawn from one sample of a study of cytomegalovirus exposure and HLA in healthy donors. The protocol was immunoSEQ multiplex PCR, while the TCRdb copy is restricted to in-frame clones and leaves out a portion. The data show roughly 200,000 clones, with around nine tenths seen just once and approximately 0.31% held by the top ten. The sequencing input was PBMCs. Receptors originate from a woman aged 25 to 45 in good health and CMV-seronegative. CDR3s include the opening cysteine and the closing phenylalanine or tryptophan. Each record gives: J gene, clone size, D gene, V gene, CDR3 protein, CDR3 DNA. A D gene is named only where the DNA matches it firmly. Rows may omit the clone size; those that give it use once, few, many or a size class.

j_call: TRBJ2-7
clone_size: -
d_call: -
v_call: TRBV5-1
cdr3_aa: CASSLVQGSFAEQYF
cdr3_nt: TGCGCCAGCAGCTTGGTGCAGGGTTCCTTCGCCGAGCAGTACTTC

j_call: TRBJ2-7
clone_size: -
d_call: TRBD2
v_call: TRBV19
cdr3_aa: CASSIGTSGRFGNEQYF
cdr3_nt: TGTGCCAGTAGTATCGGGACTAGCGGGAGGTTTGGGAACGAGCAGTACTTC

j_call: TRBJ1-2
clone_size: -
d_call: -
v_call: TRBV7-8
cdr3_aa: CASSLARGASYGYTF
cdr3_nt: TGTGCCAGCAGCTTAGCGCGGGGCGCCTCCTATGGCTACACCTTC

j_call: TRBJ1-4
clone_size: -
d_call: -
v_call: TRBV19
cdr3_aa: CASHGRGMSYEKLFF
cdr3_nt: TGTGCCAGCCACGGGCGGGGGATGAGCTATGAAAAACTGTTTTTT

j_call: TRBJ1-4
clone_size: -
d_call: TRBD1
v_call: TRBV6-5
cdr3_aa: CASSSNRGALGEKLFF
cdr3_nt: TGTGCCAGCAGTTCAAACAGGGGGGCGTTAGGTGAAAAACTGTTTTTT

j_call: TRBJ2-4
clone_size: -
d_call: -
v_call: TRBV4-1
cdr3_aa: CASSQEPGIYGVQYF
cdr3_nt: TGCGCCAGCAGCCAAGAGCCTGGTATCTACGGTGTTCAGTACTTC

j_call: TRBJ2-3
clone_size: -
d_call: TRBD1
v_call: TRBV5-1
cdr3_aa: CASSLRRGLSGDTQYF
cdr3_nt: TGCGCCAGCAGCTTGCGCAGGGGGCTGAGCGGAGATACGCAGTATTTT

j_call: TRBJ2-3
clone_size: once
d_call: TRBD2
v_call: TRBV2
cdr3_aa: CASSSSGGSTDTQYF
cdr3_nt: TGTGCCAGCAGCTCTAGCGGGGGCAGCACAGATACGCAGTATTTT

j_call: TRBJ2-1
clone_size: -
d_call: -
v_call: TRBV19
cdr3_aa: CASSLPSPTSYNEQFF
cdr3_nt: TGTGCCAGTAGTCTCCCCAGCCCGACTTCCTACAATGAGCAGTTCTTC

j_call: TRBJ1-1
clone_size: -
d_call: -
v_call: TRBV2
cdr3_aa: CASSARLDTEAFF
cdr3_nt: TGTGCCAGCAGTGCTAGGTTGGACACTGAAGCTTTCTTT

j_call: TRBJ2-5
clone_size: once
d_call: TRBD2
v_call: TRBV5-4
cdr3_aa: CASSSLAGGPYQETQYF
cdr3_nt: TGTGCCAGCAGCTCACTAGCGGGAGGGCCTTACCAAGAGACCCAGTACTTC

j_call: TRBJ1-6
clone_size: -
d_call: -
v_call: TRBV28
cdr3_aa: CASSFSRGPLHF
cdr3_nt: TGTGCCAGCAGTTTCAGTAGAGGTCCCCTCCACTTT

j_call: TRBJ2-3
clone_size: -
d_call: -
v_call: TRBV2
cdr3_aa: CASSEDRATQYF
cdr3_nt: TGTGCCAGCAGTGAAGACAGGGCAACGCAGTATTTT

j_call: TRBJ2-1
clone_size: -
d_call: -
v_call: TRBV5-1
cdr3_aa: CASSLVVSVPRGNNEQFF
cdr3_nt: TGCGCCAGCAGCTTGGTCGTTTCCGTTCCACGGGGTAACAATGAGCAGTTCTTC

j_call: TRBJ2-3
clone_size: -
d_call: TRBD2
v_call: TRBV10-3
cdr3_aa: CAISETSGETQYF
cdr3_nt: TGTGCCATCAGCGAGACTAGCGGGGAAACGCAGTATTTT

j_call: TRBJ2-7
clone_size: -
d_call: -
v_call: TRBV27
cdr3_aa: CASSWQGDSYEQYF
cdr3_nt: TGTGCCAGCAGTTGGCAGGGCGACTCCTACGAGCAGTACTTC

j_call: TRBJ1-3
clone_size: -
d_call: -
v_call: TRBV29-1
cdr3_aa: CSVEKQAGNTIYF
cdr3_nt: TGCAGCGTTGAAAAACAGGCTGGAAACACCATATATTTT